This T cell receptor beta chain was recorded in a study of CD8 T cells in ankylosing spondylitis listed by TCRdb under 2017. For context, the study as a whole: The study profiled T cell receptor beta repertoires in healthy donors and ankylosing spondylitis patients to find disease-linked TCR variants. The full study cohort comprised about 25 ankylosing spondylitis patients and some 110 healthy donors. Peripheral blood was sampled, and synovial fluid was also collected from ankylosing spondylitis patients.

This clonotype showed up many times. The antigen it binds to is not known. Base qualities are not provided; no much larger clone lies one nucleotide away. Summary of the overall study and its limitations: Some TCR beta motif variants had previously been reported in synovial fluid and blood of reactive arthritis patients, which suggested common disease-initiation mechanisms. A TCR beta motif made up of eight highly homologous amino acid variants appeared to be characteristic of blood from ankylosing spondylitis patients. A CD8+ phenotype was shown by the disease-linked clones, which were found at relatively low frequencies in peripheral blood. According to the report, matched synovial fluid samples from ankylosing spondylitis patients were significantly enriched for the disease-linked clones.

The run used an Illumina HiSeq 2500. TCR beta libraries were prepared by quantitative 5'-RACE with molecular barcodes. Per the source publication's procedure: A new computational method based on a probabilistic model of VDJ rearrangement was used to identify disease-linked TCR variants. The raw public data were reprocessed by TCRdb itself: fastp quality trimming at Q25, MiXCR clonotype calling, in-frame beta chains only. Identical CDR3 proteins give one entry, which carries the most common genes and DNA. None of the V and J calls come from the authors' own analysis; TCRdb made them. Here the sample has some 240,000 distinct CDR3 sequences; more than 15% occur a single time. Clones ranked in the top ten supply about a third of the sample. Measured from the cysteine to the phenylalanine, the CDR3 is 15 residues long. Only CDR3 DNA remains: 45 bases, in frame from the first base.

The material sequenced was blood, either unsorted or a sorted T cell fraction (not recorded which). The clonotype originates from a male donor with ankylosing spondylitis or in good health (not recorded which). The chain is encoded by TRBV21-1 joined to TRBJ2-7; the table calls TRBD1, which could not be checked here. TRBV21-1 is tagged as a pseudogene. This receptor carries the CDR3 CASSKAKTDSYEQYF. The sequence in DNA is TGTGCCAGCAGCAAAGCTAAGACAGACTCCTACGAGCAGTACTTC.